One sample yielded the 4 T cell receptor beta chains listed below, sequenced in a study of T cells in Graves' hyperthyroidism and ophthalmopathy. The CDR3 regions of TCR beta were amplified from RNA transcripts. RT-PCR in the first round (using the HTBI primer set) targeted the TCR CDR3. TCRdb ran MiXCR on the multiplex PCR reads and lists one entry per CDR3 protein. The table includes under 700,000 distinct CDR3 sequences, approximately 44% detected once. The sample consisted of peripheral blood or thyroid tissue (not recorded which). The source is a woman under 30 with Graves' hyperthyroidism.

Worth noting for this clonotype: This sequence may be a read error, since a much larger clone differs from it by one base. The chain carries TRBV2 and TRBJ1-3; D gene ambiguous. Trimming took 10 bases from V and 0 from J, leaving 10 bases between them. In germline, CDR1 is SNHLY, CDR2 FYNNEI. The CDR3 runs to 13 residues. The CDR3 sequence is CATRWGSGNTIYF. Here the CDR3 DNA reads TGTGCCACCCGGTGGGGCTCTGGAAACACCATATATTTT. Based on the CDR3 plus reference TRBV2 and TRBJ1-3, the full variable domain is EPEVTQTPSHQVTQMGQEVILRCVPISNHLYFYWYRQILGQKVEFLVSFYNNEISEKSEIFDDQFSVERPDGSNFTLKIRSTKLEDSAMYFCATRWGSGNTIYFGEGSWLTVV.

This chain links TRBV2 with TRBJ1-2; no reliable D call. Trimming pared 1 base from V and 4 bases from J, leaving 13 bases between. Germline loops: CDR1 SNHLY, CDR2 FYNNEI. The CDR3 contains 15 residues. The CDR3 DNA sequence: TGTGCCAGCAGTGAAGAGGGCAGGCCATCCTATGGCTACACCTTC. Its translation is CASSEEGRPSYGYTF.

This clonotype was observed a handful of times. The rearrangement joins TRBV20-1 to TRBJ1-5; possibly TRBD1 for D (5 bases). V was clipped by 0 bases and J by 8 bases, with 8 bases between them. This CDR3 region has 12 residues. Germline V gene data show CDR1 as DFQATT and CDR2 as SNEGSKA (reference sequence). CDR3 DNA: TGCAGTGCTAGAGATCAGGGAGAGCCCCAGCATTTT. Translated, it gives CSARDQGEPQHF.

In DNA, the CDR3 is TGTGCCACCAGCAGAGATCAGGGAGACTACGAGCAGTACTTC. The encoded protein is CATSRDQGDYEQYF. J is TRBJ2-7 and V is TRBV15; the D call may be TRBD1 or TRBD2 (5 bases each). The germline V gene encodes CDR1 LNHNV and CDR2 YYDKDF (reference sequence). V gave up 0 bases and J gave up 3 bases, with 9 bases separating them. CDR3 length: 14 residues.